Presented here are 19 T cell receptor beta chains from one specimen sequenced in a study of T cells in women clearing cervical HPV infection. Clones were sequenced by immunoSEQ multiplex PCR, and TCRdb holds only the in-frame ones, with some missing. The table lists tens of thousands of clones, with about 3.4% in the top ten. Sequenced input: blood buffy coat. All receptors derive from a woman aged 18-70 years with a cervical HPV16 infection that either progressed to CIN3+ or cleared (not recorded which).

Concerning this clone: Sequencing ends 3 residues short of the CDR3 end; the germline J gene provides the rest. This rearrangement joins TRBV7-3 to TRBJ2-6; 7 positions match TRBD2. The CDR3 totals 15 residues. Germline assignment: CDR1 SGHTA and CDR2 FQGTGA. V lost 5 bases, J lost 4 bases, and 5 bases stayed unmatched. The CDR3 loop reads CASSRGRSGANVLTF. Partial CDR3 DNA: TGTGCCAGCAGCCGCGGGAGATCCGGGGCCAACGTC.

Here the CDR3 reads CASSGTGGTYEQYF. The covered CDR3 bases are TGTGCCAGCAGCGGGACAGGGGGGACCTACGAG. This chain connects TRBV5-4 to TRBJ2-7, with 11 bases matching TRBD1. With the read ending 3 residues before the CDR3 end, the germline J gene is used to fill in that end. V shed 4 bases, J shed 2 bases, and the junction held 2 bases outside the gene matches. Looked up from germline, CDR1 is SGHNT and CDR2 is YYREEE (reference sequence). The CDR3 has 14 amino acids.

Notes on this clone: The CDR3 extends 3 residues past the end of the read, so its final part is completed from the germline J gene. This chain connects TRBV5-1 to TRBJ1-4; 8 nucleotides align to TRBD1. The CDR3 length is 14 residues. CDR1 is SGHRS and CDR2 is YFSETQ in the germline V gene. The J segment lost 8 bases and the V segment lost 1 base, leaving 4 bases of the junction unmatched. The part of the CDR3 DNA that was read is TGCGCCAGCAGCTTGCAGGGGGCTGGGGAAAAA. Amino acids: CASSLQGAGEK. The entire CDR3 protein reads CASSLQGAGEKLFF.

As for this clone: The sequence runs out 3 residues before the end of the CDR3; the remainder is reconstructed from the germline J gene. This chain uses TRBV6-1 with TRBJ1-1, with D maybe TRBD1 (6 bases). The CDR3 is made up of 14 amino acids. Germline CDR1 reads MNHNS; CDR2 reads SASEGT. The V gene lost 4 bases and the J gene lost 0 bases, with 9 bases spanning the gap. The covered CDR3 bases are TGTGCCAGCAGTGGAAGGGGGATGAACACTGAA. Translating it yields CASSGRGMNTE. The CDR3 as a whole reads CASSGRGMNTEAFF.

The CDR3 DNA, read in part, is TGTGCCAGCAGTGATGGGACAGGGTGGGAGACG. Translating it yields CASSDGTGWET. The CDR3 reads in full as CASSDGTGWETQYF. The gene calls are TRBV6-1 and TRBJ2-3; TRBD1 agrees at 9 bases. The observed sequence ends 3 residues before the CDR3 terminus, with the missing tail filled in from the germline J gene. The CDR3 has 14 residues. Germline CDR1 MNHNS, CDR2 SASEGT.

A note on this clone: The read terminates 3 residues ahead of where the CDR3 ends, so the germline J gene completes it. The chain joins TRBV2 to TRBJ2-3; 7 bases match TRBD1. CDR1 and CDR2 (germline): SNHLY, FYNNEI. CDR3 length: 13 residues. The CDR3 bases that were read are TGTGCCAGCAACAGGGGTAGCAATCAGCCG. Its translation: CASNRGSNQP. From start to end, the CDR3 is CASNRGSNQPQYF. The full variable domain, completed using reference TRBV2 and TRBJ2-3, is EPEVTQTPSHQVTQMGQEVILRCVPISNHLYFYWYRQILGQKVEFLVSFYNNEISEKSEIFDDQFSVERPDGSNFTLKIRSTKLEDSAMYFCASNRGSNQPQYFGPGTRLTVL.

As for this clone: From the germline J gene comes the end of the CDR3, since the read stops 3 residues before it. J is TRBJ2-7 and V is TRBV29-1; 7 nucleotides match TRBD1. Trimming cost V 5 bases and J 6 bases; bases outside gene matches: 13. This CDR3 has 14 residues. The germline gives CDR1 SQVTM, CDR2 ANQGSEA. This CDR3 reads CSVSVQDRVAEQYF. The sequenced CDR3 bases are TGCAGCGTTTCTGTCCAAGACAGGGTCGCCGAG.

Details on this clone: The read ends 3 residues shy of where the CDR3 ends; the end is completed using the germline J gene. This chain joins TRBV30 and TRBJ1-4, with 11 bases fitting TRBD1. After removal of 0 bases from V and 4 bases from J, the junction contained 4 bases not matched to a gene. The CDR3 has 16 amino acids. Germline CDR1 and CDR2: GTSNPN and SVGIG (reference sequence). This chain's CDR3 is CAWSVGGQGGNEKLFF. The CDR3 DNA, read in part, is TGTGCCTGGAGTGTAGGGGGACAGGGGGGTAATGAAAAA.

In the case of this clone: The read falls 3 residues short of the CDR3 end, and the missing part is taken from the germline J gene. The chain is built from TRBV7-3 and TRBJ1-2, with TRBD1 matching over 9 bases. V lost 5 bases to trimming and J lost 5 bases; unmatched junction nucleotides: 3. Germline values: CDR1 SGHTA, CDR2 FQGTGA. This CDR3 has 13 residues. The CDR3 loop is CASSPGQGYGYTF. The sequenced CDR3 bases are TGTGCCAGCAGCCCGGGACAGGGTTATGGC.

As concerns this clone: From the germline J gene comes the end of the CDR3, since the read stops 3 residues before it. The chain carries TRBV7-2 and TRBJ2-3; 7 positions agree with TRBD2. This CDR3 is built from 14 residues. The germline gives CDR1 SGHTA, CDR2 FQGNSA. The CDR3 sequence is CASSLAGTKETQYF. CDR3 DNA, as far as it was read: TGTGCCAGCAGCCTTGCCGGGACTAAAGAGACG.

Details on this clone: The CDR3 end falls 3 residues outside the read, so it is completed with the germline J gene. This chain uses TRBV5-1 with TRBJ2-5, with D possibly being TRBD1 (6 bases). Germline V gene lookup returns CDR1 SGHRS and CDR2 YFSETQ. Trimming pared 3 bases from V and 3 bases from J, leaving 12 bases between. CDR3 length: 14 residues. CDR3 sequence: CASSYGAGEETQYF. Partial CDR3 DNA: TGCGCCAGCAGCTATGGGGCAGGGGAAGAGACC. Drawing the rest from reference TRBV5-1 and TRBJ2-5, the complete variable domain is KAGVTQTPRYLIKTRGQQVTLSCSPISGHRSVSWYQQTPGQGLQFLFEYFSETQRNKGNFPGRFSGRQFSNSRSEMNVSTLELGDSALYLCASSYGAGEETQYFGPGTRLLVL.

A word on this clone: The read ends 3 residues shy of where the CDR3 ends; the end is completed using the germline J gene. This CDR3 is also generated by other DNA sequences in the sample. The rearrangement joins TRBV19 to TRBJ2-2; 7 bases agree with TRBD1. CDR1 LNHDA and CDR2 SQIVND come from the germline V gene (reference sequence). The length of the CDR3 is 14 residues. Trimming cost V 10 bases and J 0 bases; bases outside gene matches: 5. CDR3 loop: CAIGTATNTGELFF. The CDR3 DNA, read in part, is TGTGCCATCGGGACAGCAACGAACACCGGGGAG.

With respect to this clone: The read halts 3 residues ahead of the CDR3 end, with the missing end drawn from the germline J gene. The chain combines TRBV5-1 with TRBJ2-1; 7 bases align to TRBD2. Germline values: CDR1 SGHRS, CDR2 YFSETQ. This CDR3 contains 18 residues. J was trimmed by 5 bases and V by 0 bases; bases with no gene match: 14. The CDR3 here is CASSLAEVGGGLDNEQFF. CDR3 DNA (partial): TGCGCCAGCAGCTTGGCCGAGGTGGGCGGGGGACTCGACAATGAG. Full variable domain (missing parts from reference TRBV5-1 and TRBJ2-1): KAGVTQTPRYLIKTRGQQVTLSCSPISGHRSVSWYQQTPGQGLQFLFEYFSETQRNKGNFPGRFSGRQFSNSRSEMNVSTLELGDSALYLCASSLAEVGGGLDNEQFFGPGTRLTVL.

About this clone: Sequencing ends 3 residues short of the CDR3 end; the germline J gene provides the rest. This rearrangement joins TRBV5-6 to TRBJ1-5, with D hard to call. The CDR3 is 15 amino acids. Trimming stripped 4 bases from V and 0 bases from J, with 11 bases between. Germline loops: CDR1 SGHDT, CDR2 YYEEEE. The CDR3: CASSLGQYSNQPQHF. The sequenced CDR3 bases are TGTGCCAGCAGCCTGGGTCAGTATAGCAATCAGCCC.

On this clone: The read is 3 residues too short to cover the CDR3 end, so that end is filled in from the germline J gene. The chain employs TRBV4-2 and TRBJ1-1; the D gene is possibly TRBD1 (6 bases). Germline CDR1 and CDR2: LGHNA and YNFKEQ. V was shortened by 2 bases and J by 6 bases, with 10 bases between the two germline ends. The CDR3 extends over 13 amino acids. The part of the CDR3 DNA that was read is TGTGCCAGCAGCCAACGTACAGGGTCTGAA. This gives the protein CASSQRTGSE. The full CDR3 sequence reads CASSQRTGSEAFF.

Points on this clone: The read terminates 3 residues ahead of where the CDR3 ends, so the germline J gene completes it. This chain links TRBV27 with TRBJ1-5; 7 bases match TRBD1. Germline-derived CDR1 and CDR2 are MNHEY and SMNVEV (reference sequence). The CDR3 has 16 residues. Trimming removed 4 bases from V and 2 bases from J; junction bases left unmatched: 8. CDR3 DNA, as far as it was read: TGTGCCAGCAGTTCTCGCTCTGGACAGGGCAATCAGCCC. Protein: CASSSRSGQGNQP. The whole CDR3 reads CASSSRSGQGNQPQHF.

With regard to this clone: The observed sequence ends 3 residues before the CDR3 terminus, with the missing tail filled in from the germline J gene. The gene calls are TRBV29-1 and TRBJ2-3, with D perhaps TRBD1 (7 bases). This CDR3 region has 16 residues. CDR1 SQVTM and CDR2 ANQGSEA come from the germline V gene. V was shortened by 6 bases and J by 5 bases, with 24 bases between the two germline ends. The CDR3 DNA, read in part, is TGCAGCGTCCGGGGACAGTCACGCGGAGGGGGAGATACG. Protein: CSVRGQSRGGGDT. The whole CDR3 protein reads CSVRGQSRGGGDTQYF.

As regards this clone: The CDR3 goes on 3 residues after the read ends, and that part is filled in from the germline J gene. The V and J genes are TRBV7-8 and TRBJ1-6, with 7 bases aligning to TRBD1. The CDR3 covers 17 residues. With V trimmed by 5 bases and J by 8 bases, 15 bases remained unmatched. Per germline, CDR1 SGHVS and CDR2 FQNEAQ. Here the CDR3 reads CASSPSGAGGPHSPLHF. The covered CDR3 bases are TGTGCCAGCAGCCCCAGTGGGGCAGGGGGTCCCCATTCACCC.

On this clone: The sequenced fragment ends 3 residues before the CDR3 boundary, so the rest is inferred from the germline J gene. This sequence joins TRBV7-2 and TRBJ2-4, with TRBD1 as a possible D gene (6 bases). CDR1 SGHTA and CDR2 FQGNSA come from the germline V gene. This CDR3 is built from 13 residues. Partial CDR3 DNA: TGTGCCAGCAGCTTAGCCAGGGGCTATGGT. Its translation: CASSLARGYG. The full CDR3 protein is CASSLARGYGQYF.